This T cell receptor beta chain was observed in a study of T cell repertoires in cytomegalovirus infection. Across the study: A matching HLA type, together with CMV infection, was signaled by public TCR beta signatures. Study-level findings and limits: Summed frequency of shared TCR beta families picked out CMV carriers who also had the relevant HLA. The study found HLA-C-restricted CMV-specific TCR beta clonotypes dominating the ex vivo response.

On this clonotype: Its antigen remains unidentified.

One entry per CDR3 protein results from TCRdb running MiXCR on the reads. The sample includes roughly 120,000 distinct CDR3 sequences, roughly a tenth of them seen just once. Sequenced: PBMCs, sequenced either directly or after in vitro stimulation (not recorded which). The TCR was taken from a human donor in good health (CMV status not recorded). Some clones in this sample may be carry-over from other donors' samples.

CDR3 nucleotides: TGTGCCATCAGTGACGGTAGCGGGAGCGGGGATACGCAGTATTTT. Encoded protein: CAISDGSGSGDTQYF. The rearrangement uses TRBV10-3 and TRBJ2-3; 9 bases are a match to TRBD2. This CDR3 is built from 15 residues. Germline V lookup: CDR1 ENHRY, CDR2 SYGVKD. With 3 bases clipped from V and 6 bases from J, the junction kept 7 bases outside the gene matches.